These 2 T cell receptor beta chains share one sample of origin, sequenced in a study of cytomegalovirus exposure and HLA in healthy donors. The PCR was carried out with 60 Vbeta primers and 13 Jbeta primers. Data came from immunoSEQ multiplex PCR; TCRdb stores just in-frame clones and leaves some out. The profile shows 200,000 or so clones, roughly 80% of them singletons. The specimen sequenced was PBMCs. All receptors come from a girl aged 5-17 years in good health and CMV-seronegative.

This chain joins TRBV7-8 and TRBJ1-5; 8 nucleotides agree with TRBD1. In germline, CDR1 is SGHVS, CDR2 FQNEAQ. This CDR3 has 19 amino acids. V trimming: 6 bases; J trimming: 5 bases; junction bases outside the gene matches: 21. CDR3 protein: CASSQRSGQALLWHQPQHF. The CDR3 DNA follows: TGTGCCAGCAGTCAAAGGTCGGGACAGGCCCTATTGTGGCATCAGCCCCAGCATTTT.

V usage is TRBV4-3 and J usage is TRBJ2-5; possible D gene TRBD1, 5 bases. V gave up 3 bases and J gave up 7 bases, with 9 bases separating them. The V gene's germline CDR1 is LGHNA and CDR2 YSLEER. The CDR3 is 12 amino acids. CDR3 in amino acids: CASSQERGTQYF. As DNA, the CDR3 is TGCGCCAGCAGCCAGGAAAGGGGGACCCAGTACTTC.